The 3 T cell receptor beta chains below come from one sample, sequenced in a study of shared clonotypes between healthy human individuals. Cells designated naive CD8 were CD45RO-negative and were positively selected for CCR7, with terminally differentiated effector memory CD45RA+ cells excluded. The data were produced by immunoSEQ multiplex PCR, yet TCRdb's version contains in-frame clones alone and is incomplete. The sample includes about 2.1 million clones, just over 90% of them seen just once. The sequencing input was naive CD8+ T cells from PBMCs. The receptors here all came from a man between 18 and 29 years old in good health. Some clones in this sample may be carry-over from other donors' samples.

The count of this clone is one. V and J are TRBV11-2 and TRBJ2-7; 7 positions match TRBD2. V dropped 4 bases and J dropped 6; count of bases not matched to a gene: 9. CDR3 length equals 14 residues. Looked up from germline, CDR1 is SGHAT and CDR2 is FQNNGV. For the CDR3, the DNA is TGTGCCAGCAGCTCCTCCGGGACTACGTTCGAGCAGTACTTC. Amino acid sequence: CASSSSGTTFEQYF.

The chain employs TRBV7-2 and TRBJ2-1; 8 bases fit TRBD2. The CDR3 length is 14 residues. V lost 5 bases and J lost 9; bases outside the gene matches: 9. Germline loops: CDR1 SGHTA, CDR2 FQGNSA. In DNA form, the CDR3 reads TGTGCCAGCAGCACGGGACTAGTGGGGGGTGAGCAGTTCTTC. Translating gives CASSTGLVGGEQFF.

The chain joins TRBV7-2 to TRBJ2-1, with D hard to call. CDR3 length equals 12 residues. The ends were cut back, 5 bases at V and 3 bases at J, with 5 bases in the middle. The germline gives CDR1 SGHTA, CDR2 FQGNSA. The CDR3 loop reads CASSGLYNEQFF. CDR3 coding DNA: TGTGCCAGCAGCGGCCTCTACAATGAGCAGTTCTTC. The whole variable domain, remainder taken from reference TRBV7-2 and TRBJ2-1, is GAGVSQSPSNKVTEKGKDVELRCDPISGHTALYWYRQSLGQGLEFLIYFQGNSAPDKSGLPSDRFSAERTGGSVSTLTIQRTQQEDSAVYLCASSGLYNEQFFGPGTRLTVL.